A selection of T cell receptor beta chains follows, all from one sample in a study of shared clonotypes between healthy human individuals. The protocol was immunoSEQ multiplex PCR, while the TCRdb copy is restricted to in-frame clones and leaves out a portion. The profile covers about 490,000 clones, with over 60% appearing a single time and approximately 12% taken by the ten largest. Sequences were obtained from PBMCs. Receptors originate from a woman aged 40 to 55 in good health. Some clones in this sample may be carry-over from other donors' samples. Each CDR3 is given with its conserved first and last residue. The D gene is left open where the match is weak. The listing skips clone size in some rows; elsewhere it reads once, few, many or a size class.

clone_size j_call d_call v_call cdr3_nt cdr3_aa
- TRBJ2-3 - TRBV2 TGTGCCAGCAGCGGGGAAAGCACAGATACGCAGTATTTT CASSGESTDTQYF
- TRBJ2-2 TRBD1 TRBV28 TGTGCCAGCAGTTTAATAGACAGGGACGCCGGGGAGCTGTTTTTT CASSLIDRDAGELFF
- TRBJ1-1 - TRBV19 TGTGCCAGTAGTATAGCATCCTCCCTGGAAGCTTTCTTT CASSIASSLEAFF
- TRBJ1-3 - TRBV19 TGTGCCAGTAGTATAGGGGCAGTCTCTGGAAACACCATATATTTT CASSIGAVSGNTIYF
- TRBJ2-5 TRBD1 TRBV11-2 TGTGCCAGCAGCTCCGGACAGGGGGCTTACTGGGAGACCCAGTACTTC CASSSGQGAYWETQYF
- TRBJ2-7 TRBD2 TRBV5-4 TGTGCCAGCAGCTCCCGGACTAGCGGGAGTGGCGAGCAGTACTTC CASSSRTSGSGEQYF
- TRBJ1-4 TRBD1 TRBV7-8 TGTGCCAGCAGCAACAGGGGTGGCGAAAAACTGTTTTTT CASSNRGGEKLFF
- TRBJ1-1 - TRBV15 TGTGCCACCAGCAGAGGAGGGGCGCTGGGTAACACTGAAGCTTTCTTT CATSRGGALGNTEAFF
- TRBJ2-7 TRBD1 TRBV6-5 TGTGCCAGCAGTCAGCCGGGACAGGGACCCTACGAGCAGTACTTC CASSQPGQGPYEQYF
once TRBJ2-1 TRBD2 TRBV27 TGTGCCAGCAGGCCTTTAGCGGGTAGGTTCAATGAGCAGTTCTTC CASRPLAGRFNEQFF
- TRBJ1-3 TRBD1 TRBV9 TGTGCCAGCAGCGGTTATTGGGGGACAGACTCTGGAAACACCATATATTTT CASSGYWGTDSGNTIYF
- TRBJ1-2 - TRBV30 TGTGCCTGGAGTGTGGGCCGAGGAGAGTATGGCTACACCTTC CAWSVGRGEYGYTF
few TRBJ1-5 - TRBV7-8 TGTGCCAGCAGCTTAGGCGAGGGTCAGCCCCAGCATTTT CASSLGEGQPQHF
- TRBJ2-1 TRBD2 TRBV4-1 TGCGCCAGCAGCCGCCAAGTTAGCGGGAGCTCCTACAATGAGCAGTTCTTC CASSRQVSGSSYNEQFF
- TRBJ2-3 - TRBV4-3 TGCGCCAGCAGCCAAGATCGCAGGGGTACAGATACGCAGTATTTT CASSQDRRGTDTQYF
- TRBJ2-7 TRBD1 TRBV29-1 TGCAGCGTTGTAGACAGGGGAAGGCACGAGCAGTACTTC CSVVDRGRHEQYF
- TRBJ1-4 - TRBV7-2 TGTGCCAGCAGCTTAGCGGGGGCTAATGAAAAACTGTTTTTT CASSLAGANEKLFF
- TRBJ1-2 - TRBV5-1 TGCGCCAGCAGCTTGTCTCCGGGGATAGTGGACGGCTACACCTTC CASSLSPGIVDGYTF
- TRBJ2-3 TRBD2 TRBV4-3 TGCGCCAGCAGCCAAGGTCGGACTAGCGGGGCAGATACGCAGTATTTT CASSQGRTSGADTQYF
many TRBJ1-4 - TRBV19 TGTGCCAGTAGTATAGGGGGCGCCGATGAAAAACTGTTTTTT CASSIGGADEKLFF
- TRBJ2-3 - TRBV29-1 TGCAGCTTGAAGGCGGGCGGCACAGATACGCAGTATTTT CSLKAGGTDTQYF
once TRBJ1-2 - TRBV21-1 TGTGCCAGCCCCAGGGGTTTTGGCTACACCTTC CASPRGFGYTF
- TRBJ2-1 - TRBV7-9 TGTGCCAGCAGCTTAGCAGTCCGCGCCGAGCAGTTCTTC CASSLAVRAEQFF
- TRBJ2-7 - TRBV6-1 TGTGCCAGCAGTGTAGTCGGGGAAGGGGGGGAGCAGTACTTC CASSVVGEGGEQYF
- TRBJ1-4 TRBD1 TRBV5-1 TGCGCCAGCAGCGGTGGACAGGGGGCGGAAGAAAAACTATTTTTT CASSGGQGAEEKLFF
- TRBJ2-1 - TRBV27 TGTGCCAGCAGAAGACAGGTTAATGAGCAGTTCTTC CASRRQVNEQFF
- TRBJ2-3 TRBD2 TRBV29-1 TGCAGCGTTGAATTCAGCGGGACTAGCACAGATACGCAGTATTTT CSVEFSGTSTDTQYF
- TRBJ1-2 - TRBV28 TGTGCCAGCAGCCGATCCCGTGGATATGGCTACACCTTC CASSRSRGYGYTF
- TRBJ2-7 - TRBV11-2 TGTGCCAGCACGTACGACAGAGACTACGAGCAGTACTTC CASTYDRDYEQYF
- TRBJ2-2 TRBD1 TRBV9 TGTGCCAGCAGCGTAGAAACAGGGGAACACACCGGGGAGCTGTTTTTT CASSVETGEHTGELFF
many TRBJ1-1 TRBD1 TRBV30 TGTGCCTGGAGGGGACAGGGGGGGACTGAAGCTTTCTTT CAWRGQGGTEAFF
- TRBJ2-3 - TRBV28 TGTGCCAGCATCTCCGAGGGAGTGCCCACAGATACGCAGTATTTT CASISEGVPTDTQYF
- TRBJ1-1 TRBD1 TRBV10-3 TGTGCCATCAGTGAAAACAGGGGAAACACTGAAGCTTTCTTT CAISENRGNTEAFF
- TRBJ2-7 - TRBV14 TGTGCCAGCAGCCACGGGGCAGGGACCTACGAGCAGTACTTC CASSHGAGTYEQYF
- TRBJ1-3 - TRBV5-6 TGTGCCAGCAGCTTGGGGGTAGCTGGAAACACCATATATTTT CASSLGVAGNTIYF
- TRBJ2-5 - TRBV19 TGTGCCAGTAGTGACACAGGGATGGAGACCCAGTACTTC CASSDTGMETQYF
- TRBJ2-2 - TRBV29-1 TGCAGCGTACAGCGGGGGACAGGTGGGACCGGGGAGCTGTTTTTT CSVQRGTGGTGELFF
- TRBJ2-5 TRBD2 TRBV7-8 TGTGCCAGCAGCTTCCGACTAGCGGGGACCCAAGAGACCCAGTACTTC CASSFRLAGTQETQYF
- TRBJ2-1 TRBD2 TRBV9 TGTGCCAGCAGCGTTTTAGCGGGATCTTACAATGAGCAGTTCTTC CASSVLAGSYNEQFF
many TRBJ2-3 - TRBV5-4 TGTGCCAGCAGCGAAGAGTGGTCGACAGATACGCAGTATTTT CASSEEWSTDTQYF
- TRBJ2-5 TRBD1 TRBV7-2 TGTGCCAGCAGCCAGGACAGGGTAAAAGAGACCCAGTACTTC CASSQDRVKETQYF
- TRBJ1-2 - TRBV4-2 TGTGCCAGCAGCAGTAGGAGGAGGGACTATGGCTACACCTTC CASSSRRRDYGYTF
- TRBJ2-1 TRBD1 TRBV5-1 TGCGCCAGCAGCTTAGGACAGGGACCGAATGAGCAGTTCTTC CASSLGQGPNEQFF
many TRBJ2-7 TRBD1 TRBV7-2 TGTGCCAGCAGCTCCTCCGGCCGCGGGACAGGGGGCTACGAGCAGTACTTC CASSSSGRGTGGYEQYF
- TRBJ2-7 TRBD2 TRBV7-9 TGTGCCAGCAGCTTCGGACTAGCGGGCCCCTACGAGCAGTACTTC CASSFGLAGPYEQYF
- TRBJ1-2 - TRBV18 TGTGCCAGCTCACCACAGGGAGACCTGCTGCCCTATGGCTACACCTTC CASSPQGDLLPYGYTF
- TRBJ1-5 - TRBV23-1 TGCGCCAGCAGTCAATCAGGTTTTGGTTGGCCTAGTGATCAGCCCCAGCATTTT CASSQSGFGWPSDQPQHF
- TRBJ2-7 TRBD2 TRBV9 TGTGCCAGCAGCGTAGGAGCGGGAGAGGTCTACGAGCAGTACTTC CASSVGAGEVYEQYF
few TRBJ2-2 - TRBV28 TGTGCCAGCAGACCTTCCGGGTCCGGGGAGCTGTTTTTT CASRPSGSGELFF
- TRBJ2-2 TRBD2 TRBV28 TGTGCCAGCAGTTCACCGGGACTAGCGGCCCGACCGGGAACCGGGGAGCTGTTTTTT CASSSPGLAARPGTGELFF
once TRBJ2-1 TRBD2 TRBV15 TGTGCCACCAGCAGAGCCTATAGCGGGCGCACCTACAATGAGCAGTTCTTC CATSRAYSGRTYNEQFF
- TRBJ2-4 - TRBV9 TGTGCCAGCAGCGCATCCGGGACCACCGGAACCATTCAGTACTTC CASSASGTTGTIQYF
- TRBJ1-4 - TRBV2 TGTGCCAGCAGTGGGGATCGGGGTCTTAATGAAAAACTGTTTTTT CASSGDRGLNEKLFF
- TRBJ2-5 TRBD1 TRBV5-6 TGTGCCAGCAGCTTGCCCCCCGGGACAGGGCTAAACAACCAAGAGACCCAGTACTTC CASSLPPGTGLNNQETQYF
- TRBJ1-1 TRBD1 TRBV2 TGTGCCAGCAGTCTTAACTCACAGGGGGTATCCACTGAAGCTTTCTTT CASSLNSQGVSTEAFF